The TCR beta chain under discussion was sequenced for a study of blood T cell repertoires in COVID-19 (TCRdb year 2020). The study in broad terms: The collaborator samples originated in the United States, Italy and Spain and spanned the acute and convalescent phases of COVID-19. The material from the prospective study consisted of cDNA or gDNA derived from T cells, B-cell-depleted T cells, or PBMCs. Subjects who had been exposed to COVID-19, were actively infected with it, or had recovered from it provided the deeply sampled blood TCRbeta repertoires that made up the dataset. The repertoires were released in a freely available public database intended as a resource for research on the immune response to SARS-CoV-2. Samples came from the ongoing ImmuneRACE study (first 160 participants) plus 1,254 subjects from 6 global collaborators. A de-identified subject ID, COVID-19 status, age in years and sex were almost always included in the sample metadata. Where HLA class I and class II types were available, the types were taken from metadata supplied by the sample provider, not from assay-based typing.

Trimmed from V: 3 bases; trimmed from J: 3 bases; junction bases lacking a gene match: 3. The CDR3 measures 14 amino acids from cysteine to phenylalanine. Only CDR3 DNA remains: 42 bases, in frame from the first base. From a lookup of the germline V gene, CDR1 and CDR2 are SGHRS and YFSETQ. Worth noting for this clone: It has no known antigen specificity. Base qualities were left out, and no much larger clone turns up one base away.

General conclusions and limits of the study: The amount of clinical and demographic metadata varied by source and participant and was provided uncurated.

Participants in the prospective study were aged about 18 to 95 years, lived in more than 20 United States geographic areas, and enrolled through a virtual design. Cohort assignment in the prospective study relied on participant-reported clinical history from a screening survey and a study questionnaire. For ImmuneRACE Cohort 3, a participant was defined as recovered based on two consecutive negative NP/OP PCR tests, clearance by a healthcare professional, or resolution of symptoms. In the prospective study, mobile phlebotomists collected whole blood, serum and a nasopharyngeal or oropharyngeal swab from each participant. Prospective study participants could optionally give additional blood draws and questionnaires over a roughly 2-month period. Before DNA extraction, prospective study blood samples were shipped either frozen or at room temperature. The immunoSEQ Assay, a bias-controlled multiplex PCR, was used to amplify TCRbeta CDR3 regions from genomic DNA. The paper's data handling went like this. Within the assay, amplification of reference gene primers was used to estimate how many nucleated cells each sample contained. To quantify the absolute abundance of each unique TCRbeta CDR3 rearrangement, sequence reads were collapsed and filtered. Productive Simpson clonality was computed per sample as the square root of Simpson's diversity index over productive rearrangements. TCRdb took over this immuneACCESS table, retaining in-frame rearrangements with V and J assigned. Such tables are incomplete; in checked studies, under half of the missing clones stem from an unresolved V gene, and the remainder is unexplained. The V and J calls and clone size come from that table; D and trimming were worked out from the DNA. This sample lists about 300,000 clones; roughly 87% were detected once. Clones ranked in the top ten supply 5.5% to 7% of the sample.

The chain links TRBV5-1 with TRBJ2-7, and 10 junction bases match TRBD1. Sequenced material: PBMCs or T cells enriched from blood (not recorded which). The sequence came from a woman aged 30 to 39 who had recovered from COVID-19. In nucleotides, the sequence is TGCGCCAGCAGCTACTGGACAGGGGGCTACGAGCAGTACTTC. This yields the protein CASSYWTGGYEQYF. Full variable domain (CDR3 extended with the reference TRBV5-1 and TRBJ2-7 proteins): KAGVTQTPRYLIKTRGQQVTLSCSPISGHRSVSWYQQTPGQGLQFLFEYFSETQRNKGNFPGRFSGRQFSNSRSEMNVSTLELGDSALYLCASSYWTGGYEQYFGPGTRLTVT.